The 23 T cell receptor beta chains reported below all come from one sample, sequenced in a study of T cells in women clearing cervical HPV infection (dated by TCRdb to the late 2010s). The library was prepared using the immunoSEQ multiplex PCR assay. In its TCRdb copy, this immuneACCESS table keeps in-frame sequences only and misses some clones. Where compared with another copy, unresolved V genes explain less than half of these, and the others have no known cause. The table for this sample shows 30,000 to 40,000 clones. Jointly, the top ten make up about 7.2% of the sample. The sequencing sample was made of blood buffy coat. All receptors derive from a woman aged 18 to 69 with a cervical HPV16 infection that either progressed to CIN3+ or cleared (not recorded which).

This chain's CDR3 is CASRPGGTNEKLFF. CDR3 DNA (partial): TGTGCCAGCAGACCCGGGGGGACTAATGAAAAA. The chain couples TRBV7-9 to TRBJ1-4; D is possibly TRBD1 (5 bases). The read falls 3 residues short of the CDR3 end, and the missing part is taken from the germline J gene. Germline lookup yields CDR1 SEHNR and CDR2 FQNEAQ (reference sequence). The CDR3 covers 14 residues. Trimming cost V 6 bases and J 2 bases, with 10 bases left between them.

CDR3 sequence: CASSLAGGTVYNEQFF. CDR3 bases read: TGCGCCAGCAGCTTGGCTGGGGGGACGGTCTACAATGAG. The V and J genes are TRBV5-1 and TRBJ2-1; a possible D gene is TRBD2 (6 bases). The sequenced fragment ends 3 residues before the CDR3 boundary, so the rest is inferred from the germline J gene. V dropped 0 bases and J dropped 3 bases, with 13 bases sitting between them. The CDR3 runs 16 residues. Germline assignment: CDR1 SGHRS and CDR2 YFSETQ.

In regard to this clone: Read sequence stops 3 residues before the CDR3 end, and the germline J gene provides the missing end. This rearrangement joins TRBV18 to TRBJ2-1, with TRBD2 matching 10 bases. Losses at the gene ends were 4 bases for V and 5 bases for J; bases not matched to a gene: 5. Germline V gene data show CDR1 as KGHSH and CDR2 as LQKENI. The CDR3 spans 15 residues. The part of the CDR3 DNA that was read is TGTGCCAGCTCACAAATAGCGGGGGGTAACAATGAG. Translated: CASSQIAGGNNE. In full, the CDR3 reads CASSQIAGGNNEQFF.

The sequenced part of the CDR3 DNA is TGTGCCTGGAGCGACAGGGACAGGGGC. It yields the protein CAWSDRDRG. From start to end, the CDR3 is CAWSDRDRGYTF. The chain uses TRBV30 and TRBJ1-2, with 8 bases fitting TRBD1. Read coverage stops 3 residues before the CDR3 terminus; the germline J gene supplies the remainder. Germline V gene data show CDR1 as GTSNPN and CDR2 as SVGIG (reference sequence). The CDR3 loop spans 12 amino acids.

About this clone: The read terminates 3 residues ahead of where the CDR3 ends, so the germline J gene completes it. This chain connects TRBV19 to TRBJ2-3, with 9 bases fitting TRBD2. CDR1 is LNHDA, CDR2 SQIVND, per germline (reference sequence). The CDR3 loop spans 16 amino acids. J gave up 6 bases and V 3 bases, and 10 bases lay outside the gene matches. This CDR3 reads CASSMIGRGGPDTQYF. Incomplete CDR3 DNA: TGTGCCAGTAGTATGATCGGGCGGGGGGGCCCGGATACG.

In regard to this clone: The read ends 3 residues before the CDR3 terminus; that terminus is restored from the germline J gene. The V and J genes are TRBV20-1 and TRBJ2-5; 8 positions agree with TRBD2. The CDR3 has 16 residues. Trimming cost V 6 bases and J 1 base; bases outside gene matches: 13. CDR1 and CDR2 (germline): DFQATT, SNEGSKA (reference sequence). CDR3 in amino acids: CSASNSLRGVQETQYF. The part of the CDR3 DNA that was read is TGCAGTGCCAGCAACTCCTTGCGGGGGGTCCAAGAGACC.

With regard to this clone: The sequenced fragment ends 3 residues before the CDR3 boundary, so the rest is inferred from the germline J gene. V and J are TRBV19 and TRBJ2-3; 7 bases are a match to TRBD1. Per germline, CDR1 LNHDA and CDR2 SQIVND (reference sequence). CDR3 length: 13 amino acids. CDR3 bases read: TGTGCCACATTAGGGGGCAGCAATCAGCCG. Amino acid sequence: CATLGGSNQP. The entire CDR3 sequence reads CATLGGSNQPQYF.

As to this clone: Read data end 3 residues before the CDR3 end; the end is taken from the germline J gene. The chain combines TRBV7-2 with TRBJ2-2; 7 nucleotides align to TRBD1. The CDR3 sequence is 14 residues long. Looked up from germline, CDR1 is SGHTA and CDR2 is FQGNSA. Trimming took 5 bases from V and 6 from J; bases not matched to a gene: 6. The CDR3 sequence is CASSLYRGSGELFF. CDR3 bases read: TGTGCCAGCAGCCTCTACAGGGGATCCGGGGAG.

In the case of this clone: The CDR3 end lies 3 residues beyond the end of the read and is filled in from the germline J gene. The gene calls are TRBV5-1 and TRBJ1-4, with 7 nucleotides matching TRBD1. Germline CDR1 and CDR2: SGHRS and YFSETQ. This CDR3 is 16 amino acids long. The part of the CDR3 DNA that was read is TGCGCCAGCAGCTGGGAGGGACAGCCTTATAATTCACCA. It specifies CASSWEGQPYNSP. The entire CDR3 sequence reads CASSWEGQPYNSPLFF.

Notes on this clone: The CDR3 end is not reached by the read, which stops 3 residues before it; the germline J gene fills it in. The gene calls are TRBV30 and TRBJ1-5; the D gene is possibly TRBD1 (5 bases). Germline-derived CDR1 and CDR2 are GTSNPN and SVGIG (reference sequence). This CDR3 is built from 16 residues. V was clipped by 0 bases and J by 5 bases, with 17 bases between them. CDR3 DNA (partial): TGTGCCTGGAGTGTTAGGGTTACGGGCAGGGATCAGCCC. Translating gives CAWSVRVTGRDQP. The entire CDR3 sequence reads CAWSVRVTGRDQPQHF.

A remark on this clone: The read stops 3 residues short of the end of the CDR3; the missing end is completed from the germline J gene. The chain combines TRBV5-1 with TRBJ2-5; tentatively, D is TRBD2 (5 bases). CDR3 length: 14 amino acids. Germline V gives CDR1 SGHRS, CDR2 YFSETQ. Trimming took off 3 bases at V and 5 bases at J, with 14 bases between the two ends. CDR3 bases read: TGCGCCAGCAGCTCTCGTACTAGTACGGAGACC. Its translation: CASSSRTSTET. The full CDR3 protein is CASSSRTSTETQYF.

Notes on this clone: The CDR3 goes on 3 residues after the read ends, and that part is filled in from the germline J gene. The chain carries TRBV5-1 and TRBJ2-3; 8 nucleotides line up with TRBD2. Unmatched junction bases numbered 2, after V lost 0 bases and J lost 2 bases. Germline loops: CDR1 SGHRS, CDR2 YFSETQ. This CDR3 spans 15 amino acids. The CDR3 protein is CASSLGAGATDTQYF. The sequenced part of the CDR3 DNA is TGCGCCAGCAGCTTGGGAGCGGGGGCCACAGATACG.

As concerns this clone: The read is 3 residues too short to cover the CDR3 end, so that end is filled in from the germline J gene. The chain joins TRBV5-6 to TRBJ1-3; TRBD1 aligns across 7 bases. V lost 10 bases, J lost 0 bases, and 10 bases stayed unmatched. Germline V CDR1 and CDR2: SGHDT, YYEEEE. This CDR3 is built from 15 residues. CDR3 loop: CAPGGGQRSGNTIYF. The sequenced CDR3 bases are TGTGCCCCCGGGGGGGGACAGCGCTCTGGAAACACC. Supplemented by reference TRBV5-6 and TRBJ1-3, the full variable domain reads DAGVTQSPTHLIKTRGQQVTLRCSPKSGHDTVSWYQQALGQGPQFIFQYYEEEERQRGNFPDRFSGHQFPNYSSELNVNALLLGDSALYLCAPGGGQRSGNTIYFGEGSWLTVV.

Concerning this clone itself: The read terminates 3 residues ahead of where the CDR3 ends, so the germline J gene completes it. This sequence joins TRBV30 and TRBJ1-5, with D maybe TRBD1 (5 bases). The germline V gene has CDR1 GTSNPN and CDR2 SVGIG (reference sequence). CDR3 length equals 15 residues. Trimming removed 1 base from V and 5 bases from J, with 15 bases in between. The CDR3 spells CAWSALGQGDQPQHF. CDR3 bases read: TGTGCCTGGAGTGCCTTAGGGCAGGGAGATCAGCCC.

A word on this clone: Read sequence stops 3 residues before the CDR3 end, and the germline J gene provides the missing end. The chain has TRBV19 and TRBJ2-1; maybe TRBD1 (5 bases). The germline V gene has CDR1 LNHDA and CDR2 SQIVND (reference sequence). The length of the CDR3 is 14 residues. V was pared by 4 bases and J by 9 bases, with 16 bases between. The sequenced part of the CDR3 DNA is TGTGCCAGTAGTAGGTTGCAGGGAAGGGTTGAG. This sequence encodes CASSRLQGRVE. The entire CDR3 is CASSRLQGRVEQFF.

Regarding this clone: The CDR3 end lies 3 residues beyond the end of the read and is filled in from the germline J gene. The rearrangement joins TRBV20-1 to TRBJ2-3; 8 nucleotides agree with TRBD2. This CDR3 region has 14 residues. Germline trimming cut 2 bases from V and 4 bases from J; bases unmatched to any gene: 5. The germline V gene has CDR1 DFQATT and CDR2 SNEGSKA (reference sequence). The CDR3 sequence is CSARLASGSDTQYF. CDR3 DNA (partial): TGCAGTGCTAGATTGGCTAGCGGGTCAGATACG.

Details on this clone: The read ends 3 residues shy of where the CDR3 ends; the end is completed using the germline J gene. This sequence joins TRBV18 and TRBJ2-7, with 10 bases identical to TRBD2. The V gene's germline CDR1 is KGHSH and CDR2 LQKENI. V gave up 3 bases and J gave up 6 bases; unmatched junction bases: 11. CDR3 size: 16 residues. The CDR3 region is CASSPASGGAVVEQYF. The sequenced part of the CDR3 DNA is TGTGCCAGCTCACCGGCGAGCGGGGGGGCCGTAGTCGAG.

In the case of this clone: The read is 3 residues too short to cover the CDR3 end, so that end is filled in from the germline J gene. The chain couples TRBV6-2 or TRBV6-3 to TRBJ2-2; 7 bases map to TRBD1. The CDR3 contains 14 residues. The V and J ends lost 2 bases and 5 bases, in that order; junction bases with no gene match: 2. Germline assignment: CDR1 MNHEY and CDR2 SVGEGT. CDR3 DNA (partial): TGTGCCAGCAGTTACAAGGGGGCGACCGGGGAG. Translation: CASSYKGATGE. The whole CDR3 protein reads CASSYKGATGELFF.

As concerns this clone: The read gets to within 3 residues of the CDR3 end, and the germline J gene fills in the rest. V is TRBV20-1 and J is TRBJ1-5, with D perhaps matching TRBD1 (6 bases). Germline V gives CDR1 DFQATT, CDR2 SNEGSKA (reference sequence). The CDR3 has 15 residues. Trimming took off 5 bases at V and 5 bases at J, with 19 bases between the two ends. The CDR3 protein is CSAYPFGQFDQPQHF. The CDR3 bases that were read are TGCAGTGCTTACCCCTTTGGACAGTTCGATCAGCCC.

Comment on this clone: With the read ending 3 residues before the CDR3 end, the germline J gene is used to fill in that end. This CDR3 is also generated by other DNA sequences in the sample. The chain has TRBV20-1 and TRBJ2-7; 9 positions agree with TRBD1. The CDR3 consists of 12 residues. CDR1 is DFQATT and CDR2 is SNEGSKA in the germline V gene (reference sequence). J was trimmed by 2 bases and V by 6 bases; bases with no gene match: 2. CDR3 sequence: CSARDRAYEQYF. The covered CDR3 bases are TGCAGTGCCCGGGACAGGGCCTACGAG.

As concerns this clone: Read coverage stops 3 residues before the CDR3 terminus; the germline J gene supplies the remainder. This chain links TRBV10-3 with TRBJ1-6; D not certain. The germline V gene encodes CDR1 ENHRY and CDR2 SYGVKD. This CDR3 is 15 amino acids long. Trimming removed 1 base at V and 7 bases at J, with 11 bases between. The CDR3 sequence: CAISEFLRSNSPLHF. The DNA read from the CDR3 is TGTGCCATCAGTGAGTTTTTGAGGTCGAATTCACCC.

Of note for this clone: The read comes to an end 3 residues before the CDR3 does, leaving the germline J gene to fill in the end. The V gene is TRBV5-1, the J gene TRBJ1-2; D gene ambiguous. CDR3 length: 16 amino acids. CDR1 SGHRS and CDR2 YFSETQ come from the germline V gene. V lost 7 bases and J 4 bases, leaving 23 bases between the germline ends. CDR3 DNA (partial): TGCGCCAGCTTGGACGGGGTTCTGTCTACTAGCTATGGC. Its translation: CASLDGVLSTSYG. The complete CDR3 sequence is CASLDGVLSTSYGYTF.

As for this clone: The read ends 3 residues early relative to the CDR3; the germline J gene fills the gap. V gene TRBV6-1 combines with J gene TRBJ1-2, with D possibly being TRBD1 (6 bases). Trimming shortened V by 0 bases and J by 5 bases, and 19 bases separated the two germline ends. CDR1 is MNHNS, CDR2 SASEGT, per germline. The CDR3 has 17 amino acids. This CDR3 is CASSEAALGGGGYGYTF. The CDR3 DNA, read in part, is TGTGCCAGCAGTGAAGCCGCCCTGGGGGGCGGGGGATATGGC.